The 23 T cell receptor beta chains given below trace back to one sample, sequenced in a study of spatial heterogeneity in lung cancer. Time point specified: sample taken at primary tumor resection. Sequencing of whole RNA from tumor, nontumor lung or frozen PBMC involved no sorting. Each CDR3 protein gets one entry after TCRdb re-called the 5' RACE reads with MiXCR. The data contain about 45,000 distinct CDR3 sequences, about 11% of them seen just once; the ten biggest clones take up roughly 40%. This material consisted of PBMCs, taken at surgery. Receptors originate from a female donor with early-stage non-small cell lung cancer.

This clonotype came up many times. V is TRBV12-3 or TRBV12-4 and J is TRBJ2-3; D gene uncertain. Trimming left V 2 bases short and J 6 bases short, with 3 bases between. The CDR3 totals 11 residues. The CDR3 DNA reads as TGTGCCAGCAGTTTAACGGATACGCAGTATTTT. As protein: CASSLTDTQYF.

This clonotype was counted between two and nine times. The J gene is TRBJ1-4, the V gene TRBV4-1, with TRBD1 matching 9 bases. Germline-derived CDR1 and CDR2 are MGHRA and YSYEKL. The CDR3 consists of 15 residues. V was clipped by 0 bases and J by 7 bases; unmatched bases: 3. The CDR3 nucleotides are TGCGCCAGCAGCCAAGAAGGGACAGGGTTTGAAAAACTGTTTTTT. It specifies CASSQEGTGFEKLFF.

The CDR3 spells CASSGNSDRDLYGYTF. The CDR3 DNA is TGCGCCAGCAGTGGGAATTCGGACAGGGACCTCTATGGCTACACCTTC. The chain links TRBV10-1 to TRBJ1-2; 8 nucleotides agree with TRBD1. Trimming took 4 bases from V and 4 from J; bases not matched to a gene: 11. Germline V gives CDR1 WNHNN, CDR2 SYGVQD (reference sequence). The CDR3 sequence is 16 residues long.

In its sample, this clonotype was seen many times. V is TRBV20-1 and J is TRBJ2-7; tentative D call: TRBD2 (5 bases). This CDR3 is built from 13 residues. Per the germline V gene, CDR1 is DFQATT and CDR2 is SNEGSKA (reference sequence). The V and J ends lost 3 bases and 6 bases respectively, with 15 bases between them. The DNA of the CDR3 is TGCAGTGCTAGTTTCCTCGGAGGCGGCGAGCAGTACTTC. This codes for CSASFLGGGEQYF.

This clonotype was recorded at least ten times. The gene calls are TRBV7-7 and TRBJ2-3; 8 bases are shared with TRBD2. With V trimmed by 5 bases and J by 1 base, 5 bases remained unmatched. The CDR3 length is 15 residues. Germline CDR1 SSHAT, CDR2 FNYEAQ (reference sequence). DNA of the CDR3: TGTGCCAGCAGCGAGGGACTAGGGGGCACAGATACGCAGTATTTT. This encodes CASSEGLGGTDTQYF.

This clonotype was counted a few times. The chain employs TRBV28 and TRBJ2-3; the match to TRBD2 covers 11 bases. Per germline, CDR1 MDHEN and CDR2 SYDVKM. The CDR3 has 16 amino acids. Unmatched junction bases numbered 5, after V lost 3 bases and J lost 3 bases. CDR3 amino acids: CASSFSSGGATDTQYF. Written as DNA, the CDR3 is TGTGCCAGCAGTTTCAGTAGCGGGGGGGCAACAGATACGCAGTATTTT.

As DNA, the CDR3 is TGTGCCAGCAGCTTGGGACCGATCGAGCAGTACTTC. Protein: CASSLGPIEQYF. This chain links TRBV5-6 with TRBJ2-7; D gene unclear. V was shortened by 0 bases and J by 6 bases, with 7 bases between the two germline ends. CDR3 size: 12 residues. CDR1 is SGHDT and CDR2 is YYEEEE in the germline V gene.

The chain is built from TRBV9 and TRBJ1-6; TRBD1 matches 9 bases. Germline assignment: CDR1 SGDLS and CDR2 YYNGEE. The CDR3 is made up of 15 amino acids. V dropped 4 bases and J dropped 7; count of bases not matched to a gene: 6. CDR3 nucleotides: TGTGCCAGCAGCTCCCGGGACAGGGTAAATTCACCCCTCCACTTT. This sequence encodes CASSSRDRVNSPLHF.

This sequence joins TRBV7-2 and TRBJ1-1; the D is unclear. Germline-derived CDR1 and CDR2 are SGHTA and FQGNSA. The germline V and J ends were trimmed by 3 bases and 1 base, with 9 bases remaining between them. This CDR3 region has 14 residues. The CDR3 coding sequence is TGTGCCAGCAGCTTCAACCCAGGGAACACTGAAGCTTTCTTT. It yields the protein CASSFNPGNTEAFF.

This clonotype was recorded at least ten times. The CDR3: CASSYWSGTLAKNIQYF. The DNA for the CDR3 is TGTGCCAGCAGTTACTGGTCCGGGACGCTAGCCAAAAACATTCAGTACTTC. The chain uses TRBV6-2 or TRBV6-3 and TRBJ2-4, with D perhaps matching TRBD1 or TRBD2 (5 bases each). Per germline, CDR1 MNHEY and CDR2 SVGEGT. The V end lost 1 base, the J end lost 0 bases, and 13 bases lay between the germline ends. The CDR3 spans 17 residues.

Note on this clonotype: At one of its ends the junction is not consistent with the germline gene, which may arise from a read error. The chain carries TRBV7-8 and TRBJ1-2, with 7 nucleotides matching TRBD1. The length of the CDR3 is 14 residues. CDR1 is SGHVS, CDR2 FQNEAQ, per germline. In DNA, the CDR3 is TGTGCCAGCAGCGCGACAGGGAACGGTTATGGCGACACCTTC. Translation: CASSATGNGYGDTF.

The rearrangement joins TRBV28 to TRBJ1-4; 10 bases map to TRBD1. Germline V gives CDR1 MDHEN, CDR2 SYDVKM. The V and J ends lost 6 bases and 7 bases, in that order; junction bases with no gene match: 11. This CDR3 is built from 16 residues. CDR3 nucleotides: TGTGCCAGCAGCATCTTGACAGGGGGCGCGGGTGAAAAACTGTTTTTT. This codes for CASSILTGGAGEKLFF.

The sample holds many counts of this clonotype. This sequence joins TRBV3-1 and TRBJ1-6, with 8 bases that match TRBD1. The CDR3 consists of 15 residues. Germline CDR1 is LGHDT and CDR2 is YNNKEL (reference sequence). The J segment lost 4 bases and the V segment lost 8 bases, leaving 7 bases of the junction unmatched. In nucleotides, the CDR3 is TGTGCCAGCTCTCCTCGGACAGGGTATAATTCACCCCTCCACTTT. Translating it yields CASSPRTGYNSPLHF.

This chain uses TRBV5-1 with TRBJ1-3; D gene ambiguous. Trimming took 0 bases from V and 0 from J, leaving 13 bases between them. Germline V gives CDR1 SGHRS, CDR2 YFSETQ. The CDR3 loop spans 17 amino acids. The CDR3 bases are TGCGCCAGCAGCTTGGTGCCCCCCAGGTACTCTGGAAACACCATATATTTT. It translates to CASSLVPPRYSGNTIYF.

The rearrangement joins TRBV12-5 to TRBJ2-2; no definite D call. CDR1 and CDR2 (germline): LGHNT, FRNRAP. This CDR3 spans 16 amino acids. V dropped 5 bases and J dropped 5 bases, with 18 bases sitting between them. In DNA, the CDR3 is TGTGCTAGTGGTGACACAGAGAGTTTGGGGACCGGGGAGCTGTTTTTT. Its translation is CASGDTESLGTGELFF.

This clonotype was seen a few times. The chain couples TRBV12-3 or TRBV12-4 to TRBJ1-5; a weak D match, TRBD1 (6 bases). V was pared by 8 bases and J by 3 bases, with 14 bases between. This CDR3 has 14 amino acids. For the CDR3, the DNA is TGTGCCAGCGCTAGGGGGTCATCCAATCAGCCCCAGCATTTT. Translation gives CASARGSSNQPQHF.

J is TRBJ2-7 and V is TRBV7-9; tentatively, D is TRBD2 (6 bases). Between the trimmed V and J ends, which lost 1 base and 5 bases, there was a span of 9 bases. There are 13 residues in the CDR3. Germline lookup yields CDR1 SEHNR and CDR2 FQNEAQ (reference sequence). The CDR3 is CASSLVGGDEQYF. CDR3 coding DNA: TGTGCCAGCAGCTTAGTCGGGGGTGACGAGCAGTACTTC.

This sequence joins TRBV3-1 and TRBJ2-7, with D perhaps being TRBD1 or TRBD2 (6 bases each). Germline V gives CDR1 LGHDT, CDR2 YNNKEL (reference sequence). Trimming left V 1 base short and J 0 bases short, with 7 bases between. The CDR3 is made up of 14 amino acids. The CDR3 DNA is TGTGCCAGCAGCCAAGGGGGGGCCTCCTACGAGCAGTACTTC. Translated, it gives CASSQGGASYEQYF.

The V and J genes are TRBV27 and TRBJ1-5; D gene unclear. V gave up 4 bases and J gave up 1 base, with 17 bases separating them. This CDR3 region has 17 residues. Germline-derived CDR1 and CDR2 are MNHEY and SMNVEV (reference sequence). The DNA of the CDR3 is TGTGCCAGCAGTTGGCCCGGGGTGGACGGAAGCAATCAGCCCCAGCATTTT. Its protein product is CASSWPGVDGSNQPQHF.

This sequence joins TRBV9 and TRBJ2-1; D may match TRBD1 or TRBD2 (6 bases each). This CDR3 spans 16 amino acids. Germline CDR1 SGDLS, CDR2 YYNGEE. The V gene lost 0 bases and the J gene lost 4 bases, with 14 bases spanning the gap. CDR3 in DNA: TGTGCCAGCAGCGTAGTGGAGGGGGGCCATTACAATGAGCAGTTCTTC. It specifies CASSVVEGGHYNEQFF.

This clonotype occurred a few times. The chain uses TRBV28 and TRBJ2-1, with 10 bases that match TRBD2. From germline, CDR1 is MDHEN and CDR2 SYDVKM. The CDR3 contains 17 residues. Trimming cost V 2 bases and J 5 bases; bases outside gene matches: 9. DNA of the CDR3: TGTGCCAGCAGTTTACCGATATCCACTAGCGGGAACAATGAGCAGTTCTTC. As protein: CASSLPISTSGNNEQFF.

V gene TRBV6-1 combines with J gene TRBJ2-1, with 9 bases that match TRBD2. Looked up from germline, CDR1 is MNHNS and CDR2 is SASEGT. J gave up 3 bases and V 7 bases, and 10 bases lay outside the gene matches. This CDR3 has 16 amino acids. The CDR3 DNA reads TGTGCCAGCACCCCCGTAGCGGGAGACTACTACAATGAGCAGTTCTTC. Translated, it gives CASTPVAGDYYNEQFF.

The rearrangement uses TRBV5-4 and TRBJ2-1; 8 nucleotides line up with TRBD2. The V gene's germline CDR1 is SGHNT and CDR2 YYREEE (reference sequence). J lost 4 bases, V lost 4 bases, and 7 bases had no gene match. CDR3 length: 15 residues. CDR3 bases: TGTGCCAGCAGCCTCACGGGGGGGGGTTACAATGAGCAGTTCTTC. It codes for CASSLTGGGYNEQFF.